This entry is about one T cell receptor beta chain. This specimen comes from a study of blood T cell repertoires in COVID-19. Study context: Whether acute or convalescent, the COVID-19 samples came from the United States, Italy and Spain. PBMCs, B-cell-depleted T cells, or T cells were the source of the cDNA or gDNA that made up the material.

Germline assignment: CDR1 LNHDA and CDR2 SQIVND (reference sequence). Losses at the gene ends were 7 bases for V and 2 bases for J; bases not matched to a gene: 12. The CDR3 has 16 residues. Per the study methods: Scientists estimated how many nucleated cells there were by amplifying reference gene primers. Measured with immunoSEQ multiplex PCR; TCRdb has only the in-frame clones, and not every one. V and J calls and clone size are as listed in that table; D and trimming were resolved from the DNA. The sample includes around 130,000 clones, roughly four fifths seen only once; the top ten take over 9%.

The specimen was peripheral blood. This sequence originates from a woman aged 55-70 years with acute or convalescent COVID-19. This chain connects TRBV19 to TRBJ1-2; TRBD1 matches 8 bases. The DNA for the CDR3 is TGTGCCAGTACCCCAAGGGGACAGGCGACCAACTATGGCTACACCTTC. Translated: CASTPRGQATNYGYTF.